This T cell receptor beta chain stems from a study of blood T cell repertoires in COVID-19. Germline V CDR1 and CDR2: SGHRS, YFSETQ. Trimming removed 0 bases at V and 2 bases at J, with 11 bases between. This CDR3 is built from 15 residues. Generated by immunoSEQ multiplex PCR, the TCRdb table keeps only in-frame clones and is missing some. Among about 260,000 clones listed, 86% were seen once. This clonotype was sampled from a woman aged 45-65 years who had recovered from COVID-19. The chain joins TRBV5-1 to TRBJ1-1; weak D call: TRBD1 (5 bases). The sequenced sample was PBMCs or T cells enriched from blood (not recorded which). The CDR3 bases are TGCGCCAGCAGCTTGGCCCACAGGAAAAACACTGAAGCTTTCTTT. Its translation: CASSLAHRKNTEAFF.